One and the same sample provided the 24 T cell receptor beta chains below, sequenced in a study of cytomegalovirus exposure and HLA in healthy donors. Use of 60 Vbeta and 13 Jbeta primers characterized the PCR. The data were produced by immunoSEQ multiplex PCR, yet TCRdb's version contains in-frame clones alone and is incomplete. The top ten clones hold 1.5% of a sample with 100,000 to 150,000 clones, almost 80% of them seen once. Sequencing was performed on PBMCs. The origin of the receptors is a female donor in good health and CMV-seronegative.

The V gene is TRBV30, the J gene TRBJ2-3; weak D call: TRBD2 (5 bases). The CDR3 has 13 amino acids. V lost 5 bases, J lost 4 bases, and 13 bases lay in between. Germline CDR1 reads GTSNPN; CDR2 reads SVGIG (reference sequence). The chain's CDR3 is CAWGWAAADTQYF. The CDR3, as DNA: TGTGCCTGGGGATGGGCAGCGGCAGATACGCAGTATTTT.

V usage is TRBV5-1 and J usage is TRBJ1-2; 9 bases map to TRBD1. From germline, CDR1 is SGHRS and CDR2 YFSETQ. Trimming cost V 0 bases and J 4 bases; bases outside gene matches: 7. The CDR3 consists of 16 residues. DNA of the CDR3: TGCGCCAGCAGCTTGGTCGGGACAGGGACGAGCTATGGCTACACCTTC. The encoded protein is CASSLVGTGTSYGYTF.

The V call is TRBV18, the J call TRBJ2-2; 15 bases are shared with TRBD2. This CDR3 region has 18 residues. V was pared by 3 bases and J by 6 bases, with 8 bases of the junction left unmatched. Germline V gene sequence: CDR1 KGHSH, CDR2 LQKENI. In nucleotides, the CDR3 is TGTGCCAGCTCACCGCCGGGACTAGCGGGAGGTGTTTCCGGGGAGCTGTTTTTT. Its translation: CASSPPGLAGGVSGELFF.

V and J are TRBV5-1 and TRBJ1-1; no firm D call. The germline V gene encodes CDR1 SGHRS and CDR2 YFSETQ. V lost 4 bases, J lost 5 bases, and 9 bases lay in between. The CDR3 covers 12 residues. The DNA for the CDR3 is TGCGCCAGCAGCGAGCCCGGGACTGAAGCTTTCTTT. Translating it yields CASSEPGTEAFF.

This chain links TRBV5-1 with TRBJ1-1; D call uncertain. The CDR3 sequence is 14 residues long. From germline, CDR1 is SGHRS and CDR2 YFSETQ. V lost 2 bases, J lost 1 base, and 9 bases lay in between. The CDR3 DNA follows: TGCGCCAGCAGCTTTGACATCGAGAACACTGAAGCTTTCTTT. Its translation: CASSFDIENTEAFF.

The chain carries TRBV4-3 and TRBJ1-1; TRBD1 aligns across 7 bases. The germline CDR1 and CDR2 sequences are LGHNA and YSLEER. Trimming at V came to 4 bases and at J to 3 bases, leaving 11 bases not matched to a gene. This CDR3 is 16 amino acids long. The CDR3 DNA reads TGCGCCAGCAGCCTAGGACCCTACAGGGGTTACACTGAAGCTTTCTTT. It specifies CASSLGPYRGYTEAFF.

CDR3 nucleotides: TGTGCCAGCAGTTATCAGGGACAAATTTACGAGCAGTACTTC. It specifies CASSYQGQIYEQYF. The V call is TRBV28, the J call TRBJ2-7; possible D gene TRBD1, 6 bases. Trimming removed 4 bases from V and 4 bases from J, with 14 bases in between. The germline CDR1 and CDR2 sequences are MDHEN and SYDVKM. This CDR3 contains 14 residues.

This clone has only a few counts. At one end the junction does not follow the germline gene, possibly because of a read error. The chain carries TRBV7-7 and TRBJ2-5; 9 bases are shared with TRBD2. There are 16 residues in the CDR3. The germline V gene encodes CDR1 SSHAT and CDR2 FNYEAQ (reference sequence). The CDR3 coding sequence is TGTGCTAGCAGCTTAGGGGTAGCGGGAGATGGGGAGACCCAGTACTTC. It yields the protein CASSLGVAGDGETQYF.

The chain couples TRBV5-8 to TRBJ1-5; maybe TRBD1 (6 bases). The CDR3 has 16 residues. Trimming cost V 4 bases and J 6 bases, with 20 bases left between them. The germline CDR1 and CDR2 sequences are SGHTS and YDEGEE. CDR3 DNA: TGTGCCAGCAGCATCGGACAGCCGGCGGGGGGTCAGCCCCAGCATTTT. Translating gives CASSIGQPAGGQPQHF.

This rearrangement joins TRBV7-3 to TRBJ2-2; D is perhaps TRBD2 (5 bases). V lost 5 bases, J lost 2 bases, and 9 bases lay in between. Germline V gene sequence: CDR1 SGHTA, CDR2 FQGTGA. The CDR3 contains 14 residues. CDR3 loop: CASSRSGNTGELFF. In DNA form, the CDR3 reads TGTGCCAGCAGCCGCTCGGGAAACACCGGGGAGCTGTTTTTT.

The rearrangement joins TRBV6-4 to TRBJ1-2, with 7 bases that match TRBD1. This CDR3 has 14 amino acids. Germline CDR1 MRHNA, CDR2 SNTAGT. The V segment lost 4 bases and the J segment 3 bases; nucleotides outside the gene matches: 5. The DNA for the CDR3 is TGTGCCAGCAGTGTATCCGGGACAGACTATGGCTACACCTTC. Its translation: CASSVSGTDYGYTF.

The chain recombines TRBV28 with TRBJ2-7; TRBD1 might be the D (6 bases). This CDR3 comprises 13 residues. Per the germline V gene, CDR1 is MDHEN and CDR2 is SYDVKM. Trimming shortened V by 10 bases and J by 5 bases, and 18 bases separated the two germline ends. The CDR3 loop is CATTGFGMDEQYF. CDR3 coding DNA: TGTGCCACCACAGGGTTCGGAATGGACGAGCAGTACTTC.

In regard to this clone: At one boundary the junction diverges from the germline segment, which might be a read error. J is TRBJ2-7 and V is TRBV28, with 8 bases fitting TRBD1. Germline V gene lookup returns CDR1 MDHEN and CDR2 SYDVKM. The CDR3 runs to 11 residues. CDR3: CASSPQGAQDF. The CDR3 region has the DNA TGTGCCAGCAGTCCGCAGGGGGCGCAGGACTTC. Full variable domain (outside the CDR3, taken from reference TRBV28 and TRBJ2-7): DVKVTQSSRYLVKRTGEKVFLECVQDMDHENMFWYRQDPGLGLRLIYFSYDVKMKEKGDIPEGYSVSREKKERFSLILESASTNQTSMYLCASSPQGAQDFGPGTRLTVT.

V and J are TRBV7-8 and TRBJ1-3; D is uncertain. This CDR3 has 15 residues. CDR1 is SGHVS and CDR2 is FQNEAQ in the germline V gene. Between the trimmed V and J ends, which lost 1 base and 0 bases, there was a span of 7 bases. The CDR3 sequence is CASSLGGTSGNTIYF. The CDR3 DNA reads as TGTGCCAGCAGCTTAGGAGGTACCTCTGGAAACACCATATATTTT.

Only a few counts were recorded for this clone. The chain couples TRBV27 to TRBJ2-1; 9 nucleotides line up with TRBD2. With 6 bases clipped from V and 0 bases from J, the junction kept 6 bases outside the gene matches. CDR3 length: 16 amino acids. Germline V gene data show CDR1 as MNHEY and CDR2 as SMNVEV (reference sequence). The CDR3 loop reads CASRKGLARSYNEQFF. The CDR3 DNA reads as TGTGCCAGCAGAAAAGGACTAGCGCGCTCCTACAATGAGCAGTTCTTC.

V usage is TRBV7-9 and J usage is TRBJ2-7; 7 bases map to TRBD1. Germline values: CDR1 SEHNR, CDR2 FQNEAQ (reference sequence). Trimming removed 5 bases from V and 6 bases from J; junction bases left unmatched: 10. The CDR3 length is 14 residues. This CDR3 is CASSPVTGLGEQYF. CDR3 DNA: TGTGCCAGCAGCCCGGTGACAGGGTTGGGCGAGCAGTACTTC.

V gene TRBV10-2 combines with J gene TRBJ1-2, with a possible D match to TRBD1 (6 bases). The germline CDR1 and CDR2 sequences are WSHSY and SAAADI. Deletions cut 2 bases from V and 3 bases from J, with 13 bases between. The CDR3 consists of 15 residues. The chain's CDR3 is CASSERAGADYGYTF. The CDR3, as DNA: TGCGCCAGCAGTGAGAGGGCAGGGGCGGACTATGGCTACACCTTC.

The V call is TRBV6-1, the J call TRBJ1-5, with TRBD1 as a possible D gene (5 bases). This CDR3 comprises 15 residues. Trimming shortened V by 5 bases and J by 4 bases, and 15 bases separated the two germline ends. CDR1 is MNHNS, CDR2 SASEGT, per germline. The CDR3 DNA reads as TGTGCCAGCAGTTCGGCCGGGGGTAGGAATCAGCCCCAGCATTTT. It codes for CASSSAGGRNQPQHF.

The rearrangement uses TRBV7-9 and TRBJ2-7; D possibly corresponds to TRBD2 (5 bases). The CDR3 loop spans 11 amino acids. Germline assignment: CDR1 SEHNR and CDR2 FQNEAQ (reference sequence). V was clipped by 2 bases and J by 7 bases, with 6 bases between them. The CDR3 is CASSLRGEQYF. Here the CDR3 DNA reads TGTGCCAGCAGCTTAAGAGGGGAGCAGTACTTC. Looking up the rest from reference TRBV7-9 and TRBJ2-7 gives the full variable domain: DTGVSQNPRHKITKRGQNVTFRCDPISEHNRLYWYRQTLGQGPEFLTYFQNEAQLEKSRLLSDRFSAERPKGSFSTLEIQRTEQGDSAMYLCASSLRGEQYFGPGTRLTVT.

This clone turned up a few times. V gene TRBV7-2 combines with J gene TRBJ2-3, with 10 nucleotides matching TRBD2. Germline-derived CDR1 and CDR2 are SGHTA and FQGNSA. With 3 bases clipped from V and 2 bases from J, the junction kept 2 bases outside the gene matches. The CDR3 runs to 15 residues. The CDR3, as DNA: TGTGCCAGCAGCTTTAGCGGGAGGACCACAGATACGCAGTATTTT. Translation: CASSFSGRTTDTQYF.

The gene calls are TRBV18 and TRBJ2-3, with 7 nucleotides matching TRBD2. J gave up 0 bases and V 3 bases, and 3 bases lay outside the gene matches. CDR3 length: 15 residues. The V gene's germline CDR1 is KGHSH and CDR2 LQKENI. The CDR3 DNA reads as TGTGCCAGCTCACCCCTAGCGGTTAGCACAGATACGCAGTATTTT. This codes for CASSPLAVSTDTQYF.

The table lists this clone with a count of one. V and J are TRBV12-5 and TRBJ2-1; D ambiguous. V was cut by 2 bases and J by 4 bases, with 6 bases left in between. This CDR3 region has 13 residues. CDR1 and CDR2 from the germline V gene are LGHNT and FRNRAP. The CDR3 here is CASGLSEYNEQFF. In DNA form, the CDR3 reads TGTGCTAGTGGTTTGAGCGAGTACAATGAGCAGTTCTTC.

The chain links TRBV27 to TRBJ2-7, with TRBD2 matching over 8 bases. V lost 4 bases to trimming and J lost 3 bases; unmatched junction nucleotides: 5. Germline CDR1 is MNHEY and CDR2 is SMNVEV (reference sequence). This CDR3 has 14 amino acids. Written as DNA, the CDR3 is TGTGCCAGCAGTTCCGGGACTAGAATCTACGAGCAGTACTTC. It is translated as CASSSGTRIYEQYF.

The table lists this clone with a count of one. The J gene is TRBJ1-1, the V gene TRBV7-8, with D unresolved. Germline CDR1 and CDR2: SGHVS and FQNEAQ. The CDR3 length is 15 residues. Trimming removed 1 base from V and 4 bases from J, with 13 bases in between. CDR3 region: CASSLEWRVVTEAFF. The CDR3 DNA is TGTGCCAGCAGCTTAGAGTGGCGGGTAGTCACTGAAGCTTTCTTT.